Listed below are T cell receptor beta chains from one sample, sequenced in a study of vaccination and CD4 T cells after COVID-19. These TCRs' antigens remain unknown. Using its own MiXCR run on the PCR reads, TCRdb lists one record per CDR3 protein. The table has roughly 20,000 distinct CDR3 sequences, approximately 48% seen once; the top ten hold approximately 13%. What was sequenced was cultured CD4+ T cells from blood. All receptors come from a human donor with COVID-19. CDR3s include the opening cysteine and the closing phenylalanine or tryptophan. The D gene is left open where the match is weak. The size of a clone is reported for some rows only, either as once, few or many, or as a class for expanded clones.

D,size,J,V,CDR3,DNA
.,.,TRBJ1-5,TRBV27,CASSKGVIRNQPQHF,TGTGCCAGCAGCAAGGGGGTGATCCGCAATCAGCCCCAGCATTTT
.,few,TRBJ1-2,TRBV6-1,CASSPRHIERNYGYTF,TGTGCCAGCAGTCCAAGACACATTGAGCGTAACTATGGCTACACCTTC
.,.,TRBJ1-5,TRBV12-3/TRBV12-4,CASSLSGVGNQPQHF,TGTGCCAGCAGTTTATCGGGGGTTGGCAATCAGCCCCAGCATTTT
.,.,TRBJ2-3,TRBV5-1,CASSLGRLTDTQYF,TGCGCCAGCAGCTTGGGGCGGCTCACAGATACGCAGTATTTT
TRBD1,.,TRBJ1-4,TRBV7-2,CASSLVGQGGEKLFF,TGTGCCAGCAGCTTAGTAGGACAGGGAGGTGAAAAACTGTTTTTT
.,few,TRBJ1-5,TRBV6-1,CASSAPTGQPQHF,TGTGCCAGCAGTGCACCCACTGGTCAGCCCCAGCATTTT
.,few,TRBJ2-2,TRBV6-2/TRBV6-3,CASSRNGPGELFF,TGTGCCAGCAGTCGTAACGGCCCCGGGGAGCTGTTTTTT
.,.,TRBJ1-5,TRBV27,CASSLLGRALSNQPQHF,TGTGCCAGCAGTTTATTGGGACGGGCTTTAAGCAATCAGCCCCAGCATTTT
.,once,TRBJ2-6,TRBV12-3/TRBV12-4,CASSFRQAPGSGANVLTF,TGTGCCAGCAGTTTCCGTCAGGCCCCCGGTTCTGGGGCCAACGTCCTGACTTTC
.,.,TRBJ2-7,TRBV6-2/TRBV6-3,CASSYTEYEQYF,TGTGCCAGCAGTTACACTGAATACGAGCAGTACTTC
.,few,TRBJ1-1,TRBV20-1,CSAHGTSMNTEAFF,TGCAGTGCTCACGGGACATCTATGAACACTGAAGCTTTCTTT
.,.,TRBJ1-3,TRBV7-9,CASIRGGGNTIYF,TGTGCCAGCATCAGGGGAGGTGGAAACACCATATATTTT
.,.,TRBJ1-1,TRBV12-1,CAAYRTVGVGRAFF,TGTGCCGCCTACCGGACAGTGGGGGTTGGCCGCGCTTTCTTT
.,.,TRBJ1-1,TRBV28,CATKPPAGVNTEAFF,TGTGCCACGAAGCCCCCAGCAGGGGTGAACACTGAAGCTTTCTTT
.,medium-sized,TRBJ1-1,TRBV20-1,CSAMRAVENTEAFF,TGCAGTGCCATGAGGGCCGTCGAGAACACTGAAGCTTTCTTT
.,few,TRBJ2-5,TRBV6-1,CASMRAGVQTQYF,TGTGCCAGCATGAGGGCAGGGGTTCAGACCCAGTACTTC
.,few,TRBJ1-1,TRBV11-2,CASSFPGGTEAFF,TGTGCCAGCAGCTTCCCGGGGGGGACTGAAGCTTTCTTT
.,.,TRBJ1-5,TRBV10-3,CAISELRDTQSYQPQHF,TGTGCCATCAGTGAGTTAAGGGACACTCAATCATATCAGCCCCAGCATTTT
TRBD1,.,TRBJ1-4,TRBV16,CASSLTGGPGEKLFF,TGTGCCAGCAGCCTCACAGGGGGGCCCGGTGAAAAACTGTTTTTT
TRBD1,.,TRBJ1-1,TRBV4-2,CASSGQVLKNTEAFF,TGTGCCAGCAGCGGACAGGTCCTGAAGAACACTGAAGCTTTCTTT
.,.,TRBJ1-5,TRBV24-1,CATSDAGRNSNQPQHF,TGTGCCACCAGTGATGCGGGACGGAATAGCAATCAGCCCCAGCATTTT
.,once,TRBJ1-6,TRBV4-2,CASSQVGPSPLHF,TGTGCCAGCAGCCAAGTAGGGCCTTCACCCCTCCACTTT
.,.,TRBJ2-7,TRBV27,CASRKGQIAYEQYF,TGTGCCAGCAGAAAGGGGCAGATCGCCTACGAGCAGTACTTC